The 30 T cell receptor beta chains below were found in one sample sequenced in a study of shared clonotypes between healthy human individuals (dated by TCRdb to 2018 to 2021). CD8 naive samples were CD45RO-negative cells positively selected for CCR7, giving a CD45RA+CCR7+ population that excluded TemRA cells. Library method: the immunoSEQ multiplex PCR assay. The clones in this table, taken by TCRdb from immuneACCESS, are in-frame only. Not every clone is retained; where verified, under half of the shortfall comes from an unresolved V gene, and the cause of the rest is unknown. This sample holds roughly 2.1 million clones; 93% were observed only once. Jointly, the top ten make up about 1.8% of the sample. Sequencing was performed on naive CD8+ T cells from PBMCs. Sample cell subset or site, as interpreted from the label and publication: CD45RA+CCR7+. The receptors derive from a man aged 18 to 30 in good health. Some clones in this sample may be carry-over from other donors' samples.

The V gene is TRBV10-2, the J gene TRBJ2-3; D is ambiguous. The CDR3 has 13 amino acids. V was clipped by 2 bases and J by 2 bases, with 5 bases between them. CDR1 is WSHSY and CDR2 is SAAADI in the germline V gene. Here the CDR3 DNA reads TGCGCCAGCAGTGAGAGGCCCACAGATACGCAGTATTTT. Protein: CASSERPTDTQYF.

The chain joins TRBV4-1 to TRBJ2-3; TRBD2 agrees at 16 bases. The CDR3 spans 18 residues. Germline CDR1 reads MGHRA; CDR2 reads YSYEKL. V shed 4 bases, J shed 3 bases, and the junction held 7 bases outside the gene matches. CDR3 nucleotides: TGCGCCAGCAGCCCGGGACTAGCGGGAGGGACGAGGACAGATACGCAGTATTTT. Its translation is CASSPGLAGGTRTDTQYF.

About this clone itself: The sample contains more than one DNA sequence encoding this CDR3. The chain joins TRBV4-2 to TRBJ2-5; a weak D match, TRBD2 (5 bases). The CDR3 runs to 15 residues. Per the germline V gene, CDR1 is LGHNA and CDR2 is YNFKEQ. Trimming cost V 1 base and J 1 base, with 10 bases left between them. The CDR3 reads CASSQGTGFQETQYF. DNA for the CDR3: TGTGCCAGCAGCCAAGGTACGGGATTCCAAGAGACCCAGTACTTC.

The chain links TRBV5-6 to TRBJ2-5; no clear D gene. The V end lost 2 bases, the J end lost 7 bases, and 12 bases lay between the germline ends. Germline V gene sequence: CDR1 SGHDT, CDR2 YYEEEE. The CDR3 is made up of 13 amino acids. As DNA, the CDR3 is TGTGCCAGCAGCTTTTCGCTTCCGGGGACCCAGTACTTC. Residues: CASSFSLPGTQYF.

The chain employs TRBV2 and TRBJ2-7, with D tentatively TRBD2 (7 bases). CDR3 length: 16 amino acids. Trimming took 8 bases from V and 5 from J, leaving 25 bases between them. Germline V gene lookup returns CDR1 SNHLY and CDR2 FYNNEI. CDR3 amino acids: CASLFREGEGVHEQYF. For the CDR3, the DNA is TGTGCCAGCCTTTTCCGCGAGGGGGAGGGCGTCCACGAGCAGTACTTC.

This clone was seen just once. The genes are TRBV27 and TRBJ2-2, with D uncertain. The ends were cut back, 8 bases at V and 2 bases at J, with 18 bases in the middle. The CDR3 sequence is 16 residues long. CDR1 is MNHEY and CDR2 is SMNVEV in the germline V gene (reference sequence). CDR3 DNA sequence: TGTGCCAGCGGCGGCAGGAAGGAACTAAACACCGGGGAGCTGTTTTTT. It encodes CASGGRKELNTGELFF.

The rearrangement links TRBV15 to TRBJ2-1, with TRBD2 matching 11 bases. Germline V lookup: CDR1 LNHNV, CDR2 YYDKDF (reference sequence). This CDR3 comprises 14 residues. The V segment lost 5 bases and the J segment 10 bases; nucleotides outside the gene matches: 7. CDR3 sequence: CATSAPLAGVEQFF. The DNA for the CDR3 is TGTGCCACCAGCGCCCCACTAGCGGGAGTCGAGCAGTTCTTC.

The chain carries TRBV4-1 and TRBJ1-1; 7 positions match TRBD1. This CDR3 spans 14 amino acids. Germline V CDR1 and CDR2: MGHRA, YSYEKL. V dropped 1 base and J dropped 4; count of bases not matched to a gene: 3. The CDR3 nucleotides read TGCGCCAGCAGCCAAGCACAGGGGCCCACTGAAGCTTTCTTT. It is translated as CASSQAQGPTEAFF.

The chain couples TRBV7-3 to TRBJ2-1; unclear D gene. CDR3 length equals 17 residues. V was shortened by 3 bases and J by 4 bases, with 19 bases between the two germline ends. The germline V gene has CDR1 SGHTA and CDR2 FQGTGA. The CDR3: CASSLGPPDRVYNEQFF. CDR3 nucleotides: TGTGCCAGCAGCTTGGGCCCCCCCGACCGGGTATACAATGAGCAGTTCTTC.

The rearrangement joins TRBV27 to TRBJ1-2, with 7 bases aligning to TRBD1. CDR1 and CDR2 (germline): MNHEY, SMNVEV (reference sequence). Trimming at V came to 3 bases and at J to 8 bases, leaving 12 bases not matched to a gene. The CDR3 sequence is 15 residues long. The CDR3 DNA reads as TGTGCCAGCAGTTTGCGACAGGGCACCACTCACGGCTACACCTTC. Translating it yields CASSLRQGTTHGYTF.

V gene TRBV5-4 combines with J gene TRBJ2-7; TRBD1 or TRBD2 may be the D gene (5 bases each). V lost 4 bases and J lost 1, with 12 bases in between. CDR3 length equals 14 residues. Germline V gene lookup returns CDR1 SGHNT and CDR2 YYREEE (reference sequence). The CDR3 nucleotides are TGTGCCAGCAGCGACCGGGACGGATCCTACGAGCAGTACTTC. Translating gives CASSDRDGSYEQYF.

This chain connects TRBV5-1 to TRBJ1-2; 8 bases are a match to TRBD1. The CDR3 extends over 14 amino acids. The germline CDR1 and CDR2 sequences are SGHRS and YFSETQ. The junction had 4 bases not matched to a gene; V was cut back by 2 bases and J by 4 bases. The CDR3 sequence is CASSFDDRGYGYTF. CDR3 bases: TGCGCCAGCAGCTTTGACGACAGGGGCTATGGCTACACCTTC.

The chain is built from TRBV27 and TRBJ2-5, with 7 bases identical to TRBD2. J gave up 12 bases and V 0 bases, and 7 bases lay outside the gene matches. Germline CDR1 reads MNHEY; CDR2 reads SMNVEV (reference sequence). The CDR3 loop spans 13 amino acids. In DNA form, the CDR3 reads TGTGCCAGCAGTTTATCTATCGGAGGACTAGAGTACTTC. Its protein product is CASSLSIGGLEYF.

The chain recombines TRBV7-9 with TRBJ1-1, with D unresolved. The CDR3 runs 15 residues. V lost 5 bases, J lost 3 bases, and 16 bases lay in between. Germline CDR1 SEHNR, CDR2 FQNEAQ (reference sequence). The CDR3 sequence is CASSPLGDGDTEAFF. The CDR3 DNA sequence: TGTGCCAGCAGCCCTTTGGGAGATGGAGACACTGAAGCTTTCTTT.

The gene calls are TRBV28 and TRBJ2-5; D call uncertain. V dropped 5 bases and J dropped 2 bases, with 12 bases sitting between them. CDR3 size: 14 residues. Germline values: CDR1 MDHEN, CDR2 SYDVKM. The CDR3 DNA sequence: TGTGCCAGCAGTCGGACGGAACTTCAAGAGACCCAGTACTTC. It codes for CASSRTELQETQYF.

The rearrangement joins TRBV9 to TRBJ2-5; 12 bases are a match to TRBD2. The CDR3 runs 17 residues. Germline loops: CDR1 SGDLS, CDR2 YYNGEE. The trim removed 0 bases at V and 5 bases at J, leaving 8 bases unmatched. The CDR3 is CASSVATSGRGYETQYF. The CDR3 DNA reads TGTGCCAGCAGCGTAGCGACTAGCGGGAGAGGGTATGAGACCCAGTACTTC.

The rearrangement joins TRBV7-9 to TRBJ1-1; 8 positions match TRBD1. This CDR3 contains 12 residues. The V and J ends lost 8 bases and 7 bases, in that order; junction bases with no gene match: 6. Germline loops: CDR1 SEHNR, CDR2 FQNEAQ (reference sequence). The CDR3 nucleotides read TGTGCCAGCCACGGACAGGGAGTTGAAGCTTTCTTT. This codes for CASHGQGVEAFF. Drawing the rest from reference TRBV7-9 and TRBJ1-1, the complete variable domain is DTGVSQNPRHKITKRGQNVTFRCDPISEHNRLYWYRQTLGQGPEFLTYFQNEAQLEKSRLLSDRFSAERPKGSFSTLEIQRTEQGDSAMYLCASHGQGVEAFFGQGTRLTVV.

The chain combines TRBV4-1 with TRBJ2-1, with D hard to call. The CDR3 is made up of 13 amino acids. Germline lookup yields CDR1 MGHRA and CDR2 YSYEKL. V lost 0 bases and J lost 6, with 6 bases in between. CDR3 bases: TGCGCCAGCAGCCAAGATAAGCTCAATGAGCAGTTCTTC. This translates into CASSQDKLNEQFF.

The gene calls are TRBV25-1 and TRBJ2-7, with D maybe TRBD2 (6 bases). CDR3 length: 15 amino acids. Trimming cost V 1 base and J 4 bases, with 14 bases left between them. Germline CDR1 is MGHDK and CDR2 is SYGVNS. This CDR3 reads CASSEWRRETYEQYF. The CDR3 DNA follows: TGTGCCAGCAGTGAATGGCGGAGGGAGACATACGAGCAGTACTTC.

The chain couples TRBV2 to TRBJ2-7; no reliable D call. The CDR3 is made up of 11 amino acids. CDR1 is SNHLY and CDR2 is FYNNEI in the germline V gene. V lost 2 bases and J 5 bases, leaving 4 bases between the germline ends. In nucleotides, the CDR3 is TGTGCCAGCAGTGAAACCAACGAGCAGTACTTC. This codes for CASSETNEQYF.

The chain recombines TRBV6-1 with TRBJ2-7, with D possibly being TRBD2 (6 bases). Trimming left V 3 bases short and J 3 bases short, with 12 bases between. Germline V lookup: CDR1 MNHNS, CDR2 SASEGT. The CDR3 covers 14 residues. CDR3 bases: TGTGCCAGCAGTGAGTGGGGGGTTGGCTACGAGCAGTACTTC. Amino acid sequence: CASSEWGVGYEQYF.

With respect to this clone: A much more abundant neighbour one base away suggests this may be a read error. This CDR3 is also generated by other DNA sequences in the sample. The chain carries TRBV30 and TRBJ1-1; perhaps TRBD1 as D (6 bases). Trimming stripped 2 bases from V and 1 base from J, with 8 bases between. Germline CDR1 GTSNPN, CDR2 SVGIG (reference sequence). This CDR3 has 13 amino acids. CDR3 region: CAWSLGGNTEAFF. The CDR3 DNA follows: TGTGCCTGGAGTTTAGGGGGGAACACTGAAGCTTTCTTT.

The rearrangement uses TRBV29-1 and TRBJ1-2, with TRBD1 matching over 9 bases. Unmatched junction bases numbered 7, after V lost 4 bases and J lost 4 bases. Per germline, CDR1 SQVTM and CDR2 ANQGSEA. The CDR3 is made up of 14 amino acids. CDR3 region: CSVVTGTGFYGYTF. The CDR3 nucleotides read TGCAGCGTTGTTACCGGGACAGGGTTCTATGGCTACACCTTC. Using reference TRBV29-1 and TRBJ1-2 for the parts outside the CDR3, the full variable domain is SAVISQKPSRDICQRGTSLTIQCQVDSQVTMMFWYRQQPGQSLTLIATANQGSEATYESGFVIDKFPISRPNLTFSTLTVSNMSPEDSSIYLCSVVTGTGFYGYTFGSGTRLTVV.

Comment on this clone: Other DNA sequences in this sample translate to the same CDR3. V usage is TRBV30 and J usage is TRBJ2-7; tentative D call: TRBD2 (6 bases). The CDR3 is made up of 12 amino acids. Germline CDR1 is GTSNPN and CDR2 is SVGIG (reference sequence). V lost 0 bases and J 6 bases, leaving 9 bases between the germline ends. The CDR3 loop is CAWSVGGVEQYF. CDR3 nucleotides: TGTGCCTGGAGTGTCGGAGGGGTCGAGCAGTACTTC.

The count of this clone is one. This chain links TRBV7-2 with TRBJ2-3; 12 nucleotides align to TRBD1. The germline V gene has CDR1 SGHTA and CDR2 FQGNSA. The CDR3 covers 16 residues. V lost 3 bases and J lost 3; bases outside the gene matches: 4. CDR3 protein: CASSFGTGGWTDTQYF. The CDR3 nucleotides are TGTGCCAGCAGCTTCGGGACAGGGGGCTGGACAGATACGCAGTATTTT.

The chain recombines TRBV10-3 with TRBJ2-3, with D unclear. CDR1 and CDR2 (germline): ENHRY, SYGVKD. This CDR3 has 13 residues. Trimming cost V 1 base and J 2 bases, with 4 bases left between them. The CDR3 loop is CAISEWTTDTQYF. The CDR3 DNA sequence: TGTGCCATCAGTGAGTGGACCACAGATACGCAGTATTTT.

This clone showed up just once. CDR3 in amino acids: CASSSQGVVETQYF. The CDR3 nucleotides are TGTGCCAGCAGCTCACAGGGGGTCGTAGAGACCCAGTACTTC. V and J are TRBV6-5 and TRBJ2-5, with TRBD1 matching over 8 bases. Per germline, CDR1 MNHEY and CDR2 SVGAGI. Trimming cost V 6 bases and J 4 bases; bases outside gene matches: 7. The CDR3 runs 14 residues.

Of note for this clone: Other DNA sequences from this sample encode an identical CDR3 as well. The genes are TRBV5-6 and TRBJ1-1; D might be TRBD1 (5 bases). Germline CDR1 reads SGHDT; CDR2 reads YYEEEE. The CDR3 is 13 amino acids. V was clipped by 2 bases and J by 1 base, with 6 bases between them. The chain's CDR3 is CASSLTGNTEAFF. CDR3 DNA sequence: TGTGCCAGCAGCTTAACAGGGAACACTGAAGCTTTCTTT.

This clone was detected a few times. The same CDR3 arises from other DNA sequences in this sample as well. This rearrangement joins TRBV29-1 to TRBJ2-2; D not resolved. Per the germline V gene, CDR1 is SQVTM and CDR2 is ANQGSEA. V dropped 3 bases and J dropped 2 bases, with 4 bases sitting between them. The CDR3 sequence is 12 residues long. CDR3 DNA sequence: TGCAGCGTTGAGGCTAACACCGGGGAGCTGTTTTTT. Translated, it gives CSVEANTGELFF.

Notes on this clone: The sample carries other DNA sequences with the same CDR3. The chain recombines TRBV11-2 with TRBJ1-5; D is unresolved. The CDR3 has 12 amino acids. Trimming took off 6 bases at V and 6 bases at J, with 9 bases between the two ends. Germline CDR1 is SGHAT and CDR2 is FQNNGV. The CDR3 is CASSSLGQPQHF. The CDR3 DNA reads as TGTGCCAGCAGTTCCTTGGGTCAGCCCCAGCATTTT.